The present T cell receptor (beta chain) was sequenced within a study of T cell responses to AZD1222 COVID-19 vaccine. The method was immunoSEQ multiplex PCR; TCRdb's version includes in-frame clones alone and lacks a portion of them. The data show under 200,000 clones, 70% to 90% seen once. There are 17 residues in the CDR3. Germline V gene lookup returns CDR1 MNHEY and CDR2 SVGEGT. The V segment lost 7 bases and the J segment 3 bases; nucleotides outside the gene matches: 10. Worth noting for this clone: The antigen remains undetermined.

Study-level points and caveats: Just a handful of AZD1222 recipients tested seropositive at baseline. Clonal diversity was possibly underestimated, and white British individuals and females predominated among donors.

The rearrangement links TRBV6-2 or TRBV6-3 to TRBJ2-2, with 11 bases identical to TRBD2. Sequencing was performed on peripheral blood, taken 28 days after the second AZD1222 dose. This sequence originates from an adult who received the AZD1222 COVID-19 vaccine. In nucleotides, the CDR3 is TGTGCCAGCATCCCCGGACTAGCGGGTGCCTACACCGGGGAGCTGTTTTTT. It codes for CASIPGLAGAYTGELFF.